A single sample is the source of the 27 T cell receptor beta chains below, sequenced in a study of blood T cell repertoires in COVID-19 (dated by TCRdb to 2018 to 2021). Library generation was performed with the immunoSEQ multiplex PCR assay. TCRdb took this table from immuneACCESS and kept in-frame rearrangements with V and J called. Such tables lack part of the clones; where checked against another copy, unresolved V genes explain under half of the gap, and the rest is unexplained. Recorded for this sample are about 210,000 clones; roughly 82% of them occurred a single time. The top ten constitute approximately 12% of the sample. The material sequenced was peripheral blood. These receptors came from a woman aged 40 to 49 with acute or convalescent COVID-19.

This clone was recorded once. The V call is TRBV11-2, the J call TRBJ2-7; 12 bases are shared with TRBD2. J was trimmed by 3 bases and V by 4 bases; bases with no gene match: 13. The germline V gene encodes CDR1 SGHAT and CDR2 FQNNGV. The CDR3 is made up of 18 amino acids. The CDR3 nucleotides are TGTGCCAGCAGCTCGAGGACTAGCGGGGTGACAAAAGGCTACGAGCAGTACTTC. Encoded protein: CASSSRTSGVTKGYEQYF.

J is TRBJ2-7 and V is TRBV29-1; possibly TRBD2 for D (6 bases). V lost 4 bases and J 0 bases, leaving 13 bases between the germline ends. Germline V lookup: CDR1 SQVTM, CDR2 ANQGSEA. The CDR3 extends over 14 amino acids. CDR3 bases: TGCAGCGTTGGGTTGCGGGGCCGCTCCTACGAGCAGTACTTC. Amino acid sequence: CSVGLRGRSYEQYF.

The count of this clone is one. The chain combines TRBV10-3 with TRBJ2-4, with D possibly being TRBD1 (5 bases). The CDR3 runs to 15 residues. Between the trimmed V and J ends, which lost 4 bases and 2 bases, there was a span of 12 bases. Germline V gene lookup returns CDR1 ENHRY and CDR2 SYGVKD. The CDR3: CAISASPGSKNIQYF. As DNA, the CDR3 is TGTGCCATCAGTGCCTCCCCAGGGTCCAAAAACATTCAGTACTTC.

The chain recombines TRBV28 with TRBJ2-2, with D possibly TRBD1 on 5 matching bases. This CDR3 comprises 16 residues. V lost 3 bases and J lost 1, with 12 bases in between. Germline V lookup: CDR1 MDHEN, CDR2 SYDVKM. The CDR3 protein is CASSFIGHGNTGELFF. The CDR3 coding sequence is TGTGCCAGCAGTTTCATAGGACACGGGAACACCGGGGAGCTGTTTTTT.

The table lists this clone with a count of one. The chain links TRBV24-1 to TRBJ2-5; D unresolved. The length of the CDR3 is 13 residues. Germline V lookup: CDR1 KGHDR, CDR2 SFDVKD. V was shortened by 3 bases and J by 4 bases, with 8 bases between the two germline ends. DNA of the CDR3: TGTGCCACCAGTGATACTCGGTCAGAGACCCAGTACTTC. This translates into CATSDTRSETQYF.

The CDR3 bases are TGTGCCAGCAGCTTAGACTGGGGGCAACAGCCCCAGCATTTT. Its translation: CASSLDWGQQPQHF. The chain uses TRBV7-8 and TRBJ1-5; D possibly corresponds to TRBD1 (6 bases). Per germline, CDR1 SGHVS and CDR2 FQNEAQ. V was trimmed by 1 base and J by 7 bases, leaving 11 bases between them. There are 14 residues in the CDR3. Full variable domain (outside the CDR3, taken from reference TRBV7-8 and TRBJ1-5): GAGVSQSPRYKVAKRGQDVALRCDPISGHVSLFWYQQALGQGPEFLTYFQNEAQLDKSGLPSDRFFAERPEGSVSTLKIQRTQQEDSAVYLCASSLDWGQQPQHFGDGTRLSIL.

This chain uses TRBV19 with TRBJ2-5, with D unclear. Germline V CDR1 and CDR2: LNHDA, SQIVND (reference sequence). The germline V and J ends were trimmed by 5 bases and 5 bases, with 15 bases remaining between them. This CDR3 has 14 residues. CDR3 sequence: CASSPRRRYETQYF. CDR3 nucleotides: TGTGCCAGTAGTCCCCGCCGCAGGTACGAGACCCAGTACTTC.

The chain links TRBV5-1 to TRBJ1-2; 7 bases are a match to TRBD1. The CDR3 extends over 13 amino acids. CDR1 is SGHRS and CDR2 is YFSETQ in the germline V gene. V lost 4 bases, J lost 2 bases, and 2 bases stayed unmatched. This CDR3 is CASSRDSNYGYTF. The CDR3 DNA sequence: TGCGCCAGCAGCAGGGACAGCAACTATGGCTACACCTTC.

This chain connects TRBV30 to TRBJ1-2; D ambiguous. V was cut by 0 bases and J by 6 bases, with 14 bases left in between. Germline CDR1 and CDR2: GTSNPN and SVGIG (reference sequence). CDR3 length: 14 residues. The CDR3 bases are TGTGCCTGGAGTGTACAGTCTAGCCGCAATGGCTACACCTTC. It encodes CAWSVQSSRNGYTF.

V and J are TRBV4-1 and TRBJ2-7, with a possible D match to TRBD2 (6 bases). The length of the CDR3 is 15 residues. In germline, CDR1 is MGHRA, CDR2 YSYEKL. Trimming cost V 2 bases and J 0 bases, with 11 bases left between them. CDR3 coding DNA: TGCGCCAGCAGCCAAACGGGAGAACCCTCCTACGAGCAGTACTTC. The encoded protein is CASSQTGEPSYEQYF.

The chain combines TRBV7-8 with TRBJ2-1, with D possibly being TRBD2 (6 bases). CDR3 size: 17 residues. CDR1 is SGHVS, CDR2 FQNEAQ, per germline. Trimming removed 5 bases at V and 6 bases at J, with 23 bases between. The CDR3 bases are TGTGCCAGCAGCCTCTTTATCACCGGGAGTATGCTCAATGAGCAGTTCTTC. This translates into CASSLFITGSMLNEQFF.

This chain connects TRBV19 to TRBJ1-2; 8 bases align to TRBD1. The CDR3 length is 13 residues. J gave up 6 bases and V 7 bases, and 7 bases lay outside the gene matches. Germline CDR1 reads LNHDA; CDR2 reads SQIVND (reference sequence). The chain's CDR3 is CASTPTGGDGYTF. The CDR3 DNA reads as TGTGCCAGTACCCCCACAGGGGGAGATGGCTACACCTTC. Complete variable domain (other parts from reference TRBV19 and TRBJ1-2): DGGITQSPKYLFRKEGQNVTLSCEQNLNHDAMYWYRQDPGQGLRLIYYSQIVNDFQKGDIAEGYSVSREKKESFPLTVTSAQKNPTAFYLCASTPTGGDGYTFGSGTRLTVV.

The chain recombines TRBV5-1 with TRBJ2-5; 8 bases align to TRBD1. With 4 bases clipped from V and 3 bases from J, the junction kept 8 bases outside the gene matches. The germline V gene has CDR1 SGHRS and CDR2 YFSETQ. The CDR3 is made up of 15 amino acids. CDR3 bases: TGCGCCAGCAGCCTTAAACTGACAGGGGAAGAGACCCAGTACTTC. Encoded protein: CASSLKLTGEETQYF.

Only a few counts were recorded for this clone. The V call is TRBV6-1, the J call TRBJ2-7, with no clear D. Germline V CDR1 and CDR2: MNHNS, SASEGT. This CDR3 region has 15 residues. V lost 1 base and J 3 bases, leaving 13 bases between the germline ends. For the CDR3, the DNA is TGTGCCAGCAGTGAAGACTTTTACGGTAACTACGAGCAGTACTTC. It specifies CASSEDFYGNYEQYF.

This chain uses TRBV19 with TRBJ2-7; TRBD2 agrees at 9 bases. The CDR3 is 16 amino acids. The germline CDR1 and CDR2 sequences are LNHDA and SQIVND (reference sequence). J lost 2 bases, V lost 6 bases, and 11 bases had no gene match. CDR3 DNA sequence: TGTGCCAGTAGGGGTATTGGGACTAGCAAAACCTACGAGCAGTACTTC. This sequence encodes CASRGIGTSKTYEQYF.

V and J are TRBV7-2 and TRBJ2-2; 7 nucleotides align to TRBD2. CDR1 and CDR2 from the germline V gene are SGHTA and FQGNSA. V was clipped by 5 bases and J by 3 bases; unmatched bases: 15. This CDR3 spans 18 amino acids. CDR3 nucleotides: TGTGCCAGCAGCGCCCGAGGTCTAGCGGAGACGTACACCGGGGAGCTGTTTTTT. It translates to CASSARGLAETYTGELFF.

The rearrangement links TRBV6-2 or TRBV6-3 to TRBJ2-1; TRBD2 aligns across 8 bases. The CDR3 spans 15 residues. Germline CDR1 reads MNHEY; CDR2 reads SVGEGT. Unmatched junction bases numbered 6, after V lost 4 bases and J lost 4 bases. The CDR3 sequence is CASSFSGRLYNEQFF. For the CDR3, the DNA is TGTGCCAGCAGTTTCAGCGGGAGATTGTACAATGAGCAGTTCTTC.

The chain employs TRBV11-2 and TRBJ1-2; 7 positions match TRBD1. Germline CDR1 is SGHAT and CDR2 is FQNNGV. Losses at the gene ends were 5 bases for V and 8 bases for J; bases not matched to a gene: 11. This CDR3 region has 14 residues. The CDR3 loop reads CASSLQGPGEGYTF. The CDR3 DNA reads as TGTGCCAGCAGCCTACAGGGGCCAGGAGAGGGCTACACCTTC. Complete variable domain (other parts from reference TRBV11-2 and TRBJ1-2): EAGVAQSPRYKIIEKRQSVAFWCNPISGHATLYWYQQILGQGPKLLIQFQNNGVVDDSQLPKDRFSAERLKGVDSTLKIQPAKLEDSAVYLCASSLQGPGEGYTFGSGTRLTVV.

This clone showed up just a few times. V gene TRBV20-1 combines with J gene TRBJ2-1; 10 nucleotides match TRBD2. Trimming took 3 bases from V and 3 from J; bases not matched to a gene: 8. The CDR3 is 16 amino acids. Per the germline V gene, CDR1 is DFQATT and CDR2 is SNEGSKA (reference sequence). CDR3 amino acids: CSASPSGRINYNEQFF. The CDR3 DNA follows: TGCAGTGCTAGTCCTAGCGGGAGAATTAACTACAATGAGCAGTTCTTC.

This clone was found once. The chain couples TRBV5-4 to TRBJ1-4; tentatively, D is TRBD1 (5 bases). Trimming pared 0 bases from V and 12 bases from J, leaving 6 bases between. The CDR3 runs to 11 residues. CDR1 is SGHNT, CDR2 YYREEE, per germline (reference sequence). CDR3 in amino acids: CASSLAGELFF. The CDR3 DNA is TGTGCCAGCAGCTTGGCGGGGGAACTGTTTTTT.

The V and J genes are TRBV5-5 and TRBJ2-4; D is possibly TRBD2 (7 bases). Per germline, CDR1 SGHKS and CDR2 YYEKEE (reference sequence). The length of the CDR3 is 15 residues. V lost 7 bases, J lost 6 bases, and 20 bases lay in between. Here the CDR3 reads CASHPHRGEGNIQYF. As DNA, the CDR3 is TGTGCCAGCCATCCCCATAGGGGGGAGGGAAACATTCAGTACTTC.

This clone was detected only once. The DNA of the CDR3 is TGCGCCAGCAGCCAAGCGGGGTGGGGAGTGTATGAGCAGTTCTTC. Translating it yields CASSQAGWGVYEQFF. The J gene is TRBJ2-1, the V gene TRBV4-3; D possibly corresponds to TRBD2 (5 bases). The germline gives CDR1 LGHNA, CDR2 YSLEER. V was clipped by 1 base and J by 8 bases, with 15 bases between them. CDR3 length: 15 amino acids.

The rearrangement uses TRBV4-2 and TRBJ2-3, with 11 bases matching TRBD1. Per the germline V gene, CDR1 is LGHNA and CDR2 is YNFKEQ. This CDR3 region has 14 residues. After removal of 4 bases from V and 6 bases from J, the junction contained 3 bases not matched to a gene. CDR3 residues: CASSRDRGFDTQYF. The CDR3 DNA follows: TGTGCCAGCAGCCGGGACAGGGGGTTCGATACGCAGTATTTT.

This chain links TRBV5-1 with TRBJ2-3; D ambiguous. Germline CDR1 and CDR2: SGHRS and YFSETQ. The CDR3 spans 15 residues. V lost 1 base and J lost 2, with 11 bases in between. This CDR3 reads CASSLRPSSTDTQYF. CDR3 nucleotides: TGCGCCAGCAGCTTGCGGCCTAGTTCCACAGATACGCAGTATTTT.

V gene TRBV7-8 combines with J gene TRBJ1-4; TRBD1 aligns across 10 bases. Germline values: CDR1 SGHVS, CDR2 FQNEAQ. The CDR3 has 14 residues. After removal of 6 bases from V and 5 bases from J, the junction contained 3 bases not matched to a gene. The DNA for the CDR3 is TGTGCCAGCAGTCAGGACAGGGGGAATGAAAAACTGTTTTTT. The encoded protein is CASSQDRGNEKLFF.

This chain links TRBV5-1 with TRBJ1-2; D ambiguous. The CDR3 consists of 12 residues. Germline V gene lookup returns CDR1 SGHRS and CDR2 YFSETQ. Deletions cut 0 bases from V and 5 bases from J, with 5 bases between. The DNA of the CDR3 is TGCGCCAGCAGCTTGGAGAGGTATGGCTACACCTTC. This sequence encodes CASSLERYGYTF.

This clone was picked up one time. V usage is TRBV30 and J usage is TRBJ2-5, with TRBD1 identical over 9 bases. CDR1 GTSNPN and CDR2 SVGIG come from the germline V gene (reference sequence). The CDR3 is made up of 14 amino acids. V was clipped by 3 bases and J by 5 bases; unmatched bases: 7. The CDR3 protein is CAWRLGDRAETQYF. CDR3 DNA: TGTGCCTGGAGACTAGGGGACAGGGCGGAGACCCAGTACTTC.